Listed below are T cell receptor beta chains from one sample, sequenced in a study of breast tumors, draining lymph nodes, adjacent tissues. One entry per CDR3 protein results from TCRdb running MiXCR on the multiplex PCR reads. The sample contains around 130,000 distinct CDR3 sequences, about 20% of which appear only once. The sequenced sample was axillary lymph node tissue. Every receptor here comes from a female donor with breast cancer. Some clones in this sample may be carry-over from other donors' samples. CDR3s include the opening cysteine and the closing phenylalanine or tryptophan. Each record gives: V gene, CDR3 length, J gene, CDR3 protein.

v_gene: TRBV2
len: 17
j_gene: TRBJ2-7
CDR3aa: CASSEALPDSSPYEQYF

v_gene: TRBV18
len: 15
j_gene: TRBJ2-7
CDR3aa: CASSSGHGWPYEQYF

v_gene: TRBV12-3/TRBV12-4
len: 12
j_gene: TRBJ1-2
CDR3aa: CASSLIGAGYTF

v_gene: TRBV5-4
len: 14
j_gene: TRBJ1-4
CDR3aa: CASSLPGQGRGLFF

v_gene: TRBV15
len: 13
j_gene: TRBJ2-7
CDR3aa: CATSSRGSYEQYF

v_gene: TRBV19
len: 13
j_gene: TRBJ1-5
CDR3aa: CASSRGPSQPQHF

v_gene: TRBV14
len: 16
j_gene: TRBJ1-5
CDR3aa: CASSQQIDPVYQPQHF

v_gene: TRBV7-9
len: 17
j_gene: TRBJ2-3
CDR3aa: CASSIRLAGGPTDTQYF

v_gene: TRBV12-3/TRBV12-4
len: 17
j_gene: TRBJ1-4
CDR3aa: CASSDAPVVGANEKLFF

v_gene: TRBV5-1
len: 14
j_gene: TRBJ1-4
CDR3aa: CASSGGNSNEKLFF

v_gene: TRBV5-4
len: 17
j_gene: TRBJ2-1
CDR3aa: CASSLALAGGSYNEQFF

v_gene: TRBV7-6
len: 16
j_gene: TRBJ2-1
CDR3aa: CASSPTGTSGNNGQFF

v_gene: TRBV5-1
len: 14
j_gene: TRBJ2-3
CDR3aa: CASRWGLATDTQYF

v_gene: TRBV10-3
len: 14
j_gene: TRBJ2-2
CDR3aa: CAISVSEPTGELFF

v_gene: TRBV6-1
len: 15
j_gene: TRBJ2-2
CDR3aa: CASRAAGSNTGELFF

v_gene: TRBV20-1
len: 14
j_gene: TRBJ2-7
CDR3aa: CSAPQTGEWDEQYF

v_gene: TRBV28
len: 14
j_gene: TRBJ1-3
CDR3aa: CASRPQGGGNTIYF

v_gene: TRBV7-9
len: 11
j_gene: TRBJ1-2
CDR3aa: CASSAGFGCTF

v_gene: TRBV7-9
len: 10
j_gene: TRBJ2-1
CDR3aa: CASSLGEQFF

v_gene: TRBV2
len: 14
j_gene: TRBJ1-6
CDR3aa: CASSPAVGNSPLHF

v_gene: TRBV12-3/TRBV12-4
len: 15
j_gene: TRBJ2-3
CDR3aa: CASSPGTGTTDTQYF

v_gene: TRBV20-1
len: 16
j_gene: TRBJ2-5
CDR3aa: CSARTTSGSIRETQYF

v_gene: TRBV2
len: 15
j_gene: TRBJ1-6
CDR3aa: CASSDGGSGNSPLHF

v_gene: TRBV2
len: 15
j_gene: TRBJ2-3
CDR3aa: CAVLLLADSTDTQYF

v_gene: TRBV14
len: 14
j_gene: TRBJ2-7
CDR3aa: CASSQATWFHEQYF

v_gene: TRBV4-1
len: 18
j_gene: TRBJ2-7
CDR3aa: CASSQEVASGRATYEQYF

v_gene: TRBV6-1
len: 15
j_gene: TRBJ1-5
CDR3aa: CASRDRVYSNQPQHF

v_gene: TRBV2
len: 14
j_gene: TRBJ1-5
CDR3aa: CASTGTGAHQPQHF

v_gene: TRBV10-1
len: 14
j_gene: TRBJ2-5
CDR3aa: CASSPGVAGHPQHF

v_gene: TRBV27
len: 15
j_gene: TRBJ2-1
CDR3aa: CASSAGTGVGNEQFF

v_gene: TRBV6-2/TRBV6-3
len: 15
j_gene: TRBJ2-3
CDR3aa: CASSIGQGRADTQYF

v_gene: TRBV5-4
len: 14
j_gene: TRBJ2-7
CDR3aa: CASSSRDRGYEQYF

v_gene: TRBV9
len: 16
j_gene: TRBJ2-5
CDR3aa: CASSVGTGGPRETQYF

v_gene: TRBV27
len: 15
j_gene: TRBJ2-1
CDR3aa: CASSLGLASSDEQFF

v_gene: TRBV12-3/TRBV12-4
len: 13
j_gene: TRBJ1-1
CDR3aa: CATENQGDTEAFF

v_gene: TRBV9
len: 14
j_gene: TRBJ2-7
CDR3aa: CASSPGTGAVKQYF

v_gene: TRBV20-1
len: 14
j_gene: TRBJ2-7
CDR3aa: CSARDVPVPYEQYF

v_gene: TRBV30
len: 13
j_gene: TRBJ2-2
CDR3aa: CAWSAYVSGELFF

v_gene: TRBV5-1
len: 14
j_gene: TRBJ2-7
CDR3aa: CASSLWQSSYEQYF

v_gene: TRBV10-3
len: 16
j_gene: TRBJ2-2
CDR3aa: CALRREGESNTGELFF

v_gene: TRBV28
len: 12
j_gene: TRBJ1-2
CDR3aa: CASSLNNYGYTF

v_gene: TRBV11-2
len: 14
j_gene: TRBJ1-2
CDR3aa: CASSTGGILHGYTF

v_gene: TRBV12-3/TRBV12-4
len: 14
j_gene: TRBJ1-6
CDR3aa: CASSFGMGSSPLHF

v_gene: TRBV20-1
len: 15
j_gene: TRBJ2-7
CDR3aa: CSAHQTVGFSYEQYF

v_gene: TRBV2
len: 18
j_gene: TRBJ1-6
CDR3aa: CASSEALPGGILNSPLHF

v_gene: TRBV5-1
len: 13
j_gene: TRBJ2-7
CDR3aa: CASSYTGSYEQYF

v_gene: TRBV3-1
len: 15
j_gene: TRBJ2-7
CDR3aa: CASSRGGTGTYEQYF

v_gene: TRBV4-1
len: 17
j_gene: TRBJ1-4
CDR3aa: CASSQGGQGIGNEKLFF

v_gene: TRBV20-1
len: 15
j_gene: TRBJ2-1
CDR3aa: CSARENSGRGNEQFF

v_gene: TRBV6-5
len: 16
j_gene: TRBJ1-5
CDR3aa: CASSPRGDRGLQPQHF

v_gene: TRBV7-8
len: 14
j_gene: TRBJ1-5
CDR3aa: CASSSGVTRQPQHF

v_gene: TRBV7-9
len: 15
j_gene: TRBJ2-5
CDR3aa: CASSLEASDPETQYF

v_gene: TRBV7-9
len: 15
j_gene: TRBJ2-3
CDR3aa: CASSFTSAFTDTQYF

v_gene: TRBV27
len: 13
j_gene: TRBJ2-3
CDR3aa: CASSTFGSDTQYF

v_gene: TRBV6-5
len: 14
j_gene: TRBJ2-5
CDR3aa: CASSYSTTRETQYF

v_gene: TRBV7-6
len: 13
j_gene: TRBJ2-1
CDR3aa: CASSLPPGNEQFF